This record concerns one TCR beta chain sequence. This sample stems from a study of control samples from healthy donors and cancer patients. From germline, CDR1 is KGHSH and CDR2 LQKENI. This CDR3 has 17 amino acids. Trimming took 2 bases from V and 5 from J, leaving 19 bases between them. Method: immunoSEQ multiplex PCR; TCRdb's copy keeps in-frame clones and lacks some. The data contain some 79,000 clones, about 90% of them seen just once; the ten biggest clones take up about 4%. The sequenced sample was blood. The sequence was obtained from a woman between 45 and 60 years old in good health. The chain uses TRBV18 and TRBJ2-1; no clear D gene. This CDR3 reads CASSPDQVRISNNEQFF. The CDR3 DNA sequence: TGTGCCAGCTCACCAGACCAGGTCCGGATCTCAAACAATGAGCAGTTCTTC.